This T cell receptor (beta chain) is drawn from a study of blood T cell repertoires in COVID-19 (dated by TCRdb to 2020 to 2022). In terms of the full investigation: Samples covering the acute and convalescent phases of COVID-19 were provided by collaborators in the United States, Italy and Spain. Where available, HLA class I and class II types were obtained from metadata supplied by the sample provider rather than from assay-based typing. A freely available public database, intended as a resource for researchers studying the immune response to SARS-CoV-2, is where the repertoires were released. The prospective study material was composed of cDNA or gDNA derived from T cells, B-cell-depleted T cells, or PBMCs. A de-identified subject ID, COVID-19 status, age in years and sex were almost always included in the sample metadata. Deeply sampled blood TCRbeta repertoires from subjects exposed to, actively infected with, or recovered from COVID-19 were included in the dataset. The samples were drawn from the first 160 participants of the ongoing ImmuneRACE study and from 950 to 1,500 subjects provided by 6 global collaborators.

TCRbeta CDR3 regions were amplified from genomic DNA using the immunoSEQ Assay, a bias-controlled multiplex PCR. The paper's processing steps were these. The number of nucleated cells in each sample was estimated by amplification of reference gene primers within the assay. To quantify the absolute abundance of each unique TCRbeta CDR3 rearrangement, sequence reads were collapsed and filtered. For each sample, productive Simpson clonality was calculated by taking the square root of Simpson's diversity index across productive rearrangements. TCRdb holds this immuneACCESS table with in-frame rearrangements only. Some clones are missing; in checked studies, unresolved V genes explain under half, and the rest has no known cause. V, J and clone size are taken as reported in that table, and D and trimming were inferred from the DNA itself. This sample holds about 160,000 clones; around four fifths were observed only once. Of the sample, around 2.1% falls within the top ten clones.

Each collaborating institution followed its own protocols to collect whole blood in K2EDTA tubes. Collaborator samples were shipped for TCRbeta analysis as frozen whole blood, isolated PBMCs, or DNA extracted from either sample type. What the study reported, not specific to this receptor: The quantity of clinical and demographic metadata differed by source and by participant and was supplied without curation.

V is pruned by 3 bases and J by 2 bases, leaving 4 bases of the junction without a gene match. The CDR3 spans 16 residues, from the cysteine through the phenylalanine. Only the CDR3 DNA stays, 48 bases, in frame from base 1. Per the germline V gene, SGHTA is the CDR1 and FQGTGA is the CDR2. In regard to this clone: Its specific antigen is unknown. The record has no base qualities; no much larger clone is one base away.

Sequences were obtained from peripheral blood. The chain employs TRBV7-3 and TRBJ2-6, and TRBD1 aligns with 7 junction nucleotides. The sequence was collected from a man between 65 and 79 years old with acute or convalescent COVID-19. The nucleotide sequence is given as TGTGCCAGCAGCTTGGGACAGTCTGCTGGGGCCAACGTCCTGACTTTC. It specifies CASSLGQSAGANVLTF.